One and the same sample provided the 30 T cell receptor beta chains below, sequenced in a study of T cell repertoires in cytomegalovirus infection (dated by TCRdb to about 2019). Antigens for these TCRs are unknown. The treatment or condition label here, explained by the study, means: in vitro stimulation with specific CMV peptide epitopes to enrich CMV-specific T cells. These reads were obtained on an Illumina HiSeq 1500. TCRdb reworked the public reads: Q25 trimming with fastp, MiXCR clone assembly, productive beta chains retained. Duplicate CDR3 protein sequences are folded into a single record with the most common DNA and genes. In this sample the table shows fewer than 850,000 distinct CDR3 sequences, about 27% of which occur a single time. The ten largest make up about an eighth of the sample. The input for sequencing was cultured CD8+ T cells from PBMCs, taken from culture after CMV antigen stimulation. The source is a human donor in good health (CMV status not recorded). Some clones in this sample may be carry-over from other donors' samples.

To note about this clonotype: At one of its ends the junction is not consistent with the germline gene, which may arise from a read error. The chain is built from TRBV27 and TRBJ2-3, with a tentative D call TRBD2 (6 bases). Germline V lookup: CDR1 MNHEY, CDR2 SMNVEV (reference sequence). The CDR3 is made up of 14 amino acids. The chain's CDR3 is CPSCRTGLKNTQYF. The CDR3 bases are TGTCCCAGCTGTCGGACGGGACTCAAAAACACTCAGTATTTC.

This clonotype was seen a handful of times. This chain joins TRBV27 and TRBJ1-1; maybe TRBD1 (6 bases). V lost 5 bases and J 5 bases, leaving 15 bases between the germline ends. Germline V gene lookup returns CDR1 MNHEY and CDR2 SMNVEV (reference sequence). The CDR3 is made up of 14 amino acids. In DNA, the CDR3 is TGTGCCAGCAGTATACAGGGACGGGGGACTGAAGCTTTCTTT. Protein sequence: CASSIQGRGTEAFF.

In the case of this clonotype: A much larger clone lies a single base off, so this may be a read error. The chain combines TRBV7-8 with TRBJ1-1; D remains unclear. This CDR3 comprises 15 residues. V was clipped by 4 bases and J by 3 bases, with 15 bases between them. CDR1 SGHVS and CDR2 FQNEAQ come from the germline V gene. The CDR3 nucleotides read TGTGCCAGCAGCTGGCAACAGCGGAAAGACACTGAAGCTTTCTTT. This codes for CASSWQQRKDTEAFF.

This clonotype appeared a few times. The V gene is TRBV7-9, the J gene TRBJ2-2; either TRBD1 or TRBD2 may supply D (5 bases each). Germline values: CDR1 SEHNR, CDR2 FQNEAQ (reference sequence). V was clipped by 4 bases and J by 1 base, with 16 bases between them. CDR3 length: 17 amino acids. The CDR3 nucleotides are TGTGCCAGCAGCTCAACCGTGGGGGAGTTGAACACCGGGGAGCTGTTTTTT. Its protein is CASSSTVGELNTGELFF.

CDR3 DNA: TGTGCCAGCAGTATCACAGGGGTCCCCTACGAGCAGTACGTC. Its protein product is CASSITGVPYEQYV. The chain combines TRBV28 with TRBJ2-7; TRBD1 matches 7 bases. This CDR3 region has 14 residues. CDR1 is MDHEN, CDR2 SYDVKM, per germline. V shed 5 bases and J 2 bases; nucleotides not matched to a gene: 6.

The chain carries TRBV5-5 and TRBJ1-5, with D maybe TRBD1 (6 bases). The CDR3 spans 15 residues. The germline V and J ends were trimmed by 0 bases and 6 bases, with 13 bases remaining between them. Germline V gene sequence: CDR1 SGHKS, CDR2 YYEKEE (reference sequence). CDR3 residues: CASSLAARGSQPQHF. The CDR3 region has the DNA TGTGCCAGCAGCTTGGCTGCAAGGGGGTCTCAGCCCCAGCATTTT.

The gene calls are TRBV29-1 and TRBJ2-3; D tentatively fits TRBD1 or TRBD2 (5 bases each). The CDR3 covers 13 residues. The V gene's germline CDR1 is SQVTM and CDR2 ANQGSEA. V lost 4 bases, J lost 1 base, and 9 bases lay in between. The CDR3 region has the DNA TGCAGCGTTGCTGGGACCCGCACAGATACGCAGTATTTT. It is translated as CSVAGTRTDTQYF.

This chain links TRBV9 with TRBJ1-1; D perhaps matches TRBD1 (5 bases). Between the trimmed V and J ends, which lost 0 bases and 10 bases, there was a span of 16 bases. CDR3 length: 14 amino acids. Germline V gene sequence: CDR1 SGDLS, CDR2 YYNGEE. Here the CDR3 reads CASSVATGREGAFF. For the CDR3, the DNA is TGTGCCAGCAGCGTAGCTACCGGCAGGGAGGGAGCTTTCTTT.

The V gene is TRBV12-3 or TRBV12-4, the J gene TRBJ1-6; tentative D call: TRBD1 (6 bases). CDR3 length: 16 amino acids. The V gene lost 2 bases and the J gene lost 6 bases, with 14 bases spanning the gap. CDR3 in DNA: TGTGCCAGCAGTTTACCCCCGAGGGGGGGTAATTCACCCCTCCACTTT. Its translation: CASSLPPRGGNSPLHF.

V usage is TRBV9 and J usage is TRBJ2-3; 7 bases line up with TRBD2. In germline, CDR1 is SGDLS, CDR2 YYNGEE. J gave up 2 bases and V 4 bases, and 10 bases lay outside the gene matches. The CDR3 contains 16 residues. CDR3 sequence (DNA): TGTGCCAGCAGCCTTCCTATAGCGGGCGTCACAGATACGCAGTATTTT. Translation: CASSLPIAGVTDTQYF.

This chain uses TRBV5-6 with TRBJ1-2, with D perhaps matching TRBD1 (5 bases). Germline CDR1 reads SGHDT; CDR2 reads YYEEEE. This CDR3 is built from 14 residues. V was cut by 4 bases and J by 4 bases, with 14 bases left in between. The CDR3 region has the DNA TGTGCCAGCAGCCCGGGACGGCCTTTCTATGGCTACACCTTC. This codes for CASSPGRPFYGYTF.

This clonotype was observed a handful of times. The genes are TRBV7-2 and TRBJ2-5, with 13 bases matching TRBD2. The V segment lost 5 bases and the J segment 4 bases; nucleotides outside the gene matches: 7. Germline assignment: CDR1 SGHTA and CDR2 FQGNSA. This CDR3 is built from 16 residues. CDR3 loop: CASSLTSGGAPETQYF. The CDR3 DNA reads TGTGCCAGCAGCCTAACTAGCGGGGGGGCCCCAGAGACCCAGTACTTC.

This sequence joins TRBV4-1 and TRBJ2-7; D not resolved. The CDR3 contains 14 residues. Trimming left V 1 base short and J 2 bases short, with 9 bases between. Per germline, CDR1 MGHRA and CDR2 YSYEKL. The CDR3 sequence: CASSQGGLTYEQYF. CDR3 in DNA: TGCGCCAGCAGCCAAGGGGGATTGACCTACGAGCAGTACTTC.

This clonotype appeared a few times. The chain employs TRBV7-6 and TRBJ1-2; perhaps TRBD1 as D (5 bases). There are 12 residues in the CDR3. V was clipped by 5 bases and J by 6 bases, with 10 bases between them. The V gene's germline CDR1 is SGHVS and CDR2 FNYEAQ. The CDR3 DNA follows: TGTGCCAGCAGCCCCTTCAGGGATGGCTACACCTTC. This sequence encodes CASSPFRDGYTF.

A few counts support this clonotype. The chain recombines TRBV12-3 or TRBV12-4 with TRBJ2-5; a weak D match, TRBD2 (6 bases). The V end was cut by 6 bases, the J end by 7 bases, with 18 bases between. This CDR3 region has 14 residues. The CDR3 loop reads CASSLGTVGRTQYF. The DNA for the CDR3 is TGTGCCAGCAGCCTCGGGACCGTCGGGAGGACCCAGTACTTC.

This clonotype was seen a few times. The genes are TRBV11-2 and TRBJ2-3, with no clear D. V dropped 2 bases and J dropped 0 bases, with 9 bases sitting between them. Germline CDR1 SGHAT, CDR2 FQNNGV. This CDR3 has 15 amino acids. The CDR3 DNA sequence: TGTGCCAGCAGCTTAAGGTGGGGTAGCACAGATACGCAGTATTTT. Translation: CASSLRWGSTDTQYF.

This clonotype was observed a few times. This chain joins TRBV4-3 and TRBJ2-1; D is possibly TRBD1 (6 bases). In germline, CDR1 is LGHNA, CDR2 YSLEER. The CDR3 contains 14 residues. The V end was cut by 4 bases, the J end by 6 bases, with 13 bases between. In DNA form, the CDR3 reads TGCGCCAGCAGCCGCTCGACAGGCCCCAATGAGCAGTTCTTC. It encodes CASSRSTGPNEQFF.

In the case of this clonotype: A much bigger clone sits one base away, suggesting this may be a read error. The CDR3 protein is CASSLAGPDTQYF. The DNA for the CDR3 is TGTGCCAGCAGCTTAGCGGGCCCAGATACGCAGTATTTT. This chain links TRBV7-8 with TRBJ2-3; D uncertain. CDR3 length equals 13 residues. V was clipped by 0 bases and J by 4 bases, with 5 bases between them. CDR1 and CDR2 (germline): SGHVS, FQNEAQ.

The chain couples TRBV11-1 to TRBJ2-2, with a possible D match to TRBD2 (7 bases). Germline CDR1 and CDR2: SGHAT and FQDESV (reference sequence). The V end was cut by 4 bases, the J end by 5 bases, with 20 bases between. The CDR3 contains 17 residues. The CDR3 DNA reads TGTGCCAGCAGCTACTCTTGGGGGGGGGCCGGGACCGGGGAGCTGTTTTTT. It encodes CASSYSWGGAGTGELFF.

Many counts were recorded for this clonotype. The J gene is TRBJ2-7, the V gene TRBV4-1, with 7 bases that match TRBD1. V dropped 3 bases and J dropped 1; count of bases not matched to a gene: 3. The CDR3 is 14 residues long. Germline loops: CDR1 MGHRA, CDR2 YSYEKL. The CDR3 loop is CASSQKGQSYEQYF. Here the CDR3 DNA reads TGCGCCAGCAGCCAGAAGGGACAGTCCTACGAGCAGTACTTC.

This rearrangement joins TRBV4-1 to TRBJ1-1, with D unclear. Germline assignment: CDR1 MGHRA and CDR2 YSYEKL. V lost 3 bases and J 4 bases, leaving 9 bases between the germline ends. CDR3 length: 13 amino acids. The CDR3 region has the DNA TGCGCCAGCAGCCAGGAAAAACCCACTGAAGCTTTCTTT. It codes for CASSQEKPTEAFF.

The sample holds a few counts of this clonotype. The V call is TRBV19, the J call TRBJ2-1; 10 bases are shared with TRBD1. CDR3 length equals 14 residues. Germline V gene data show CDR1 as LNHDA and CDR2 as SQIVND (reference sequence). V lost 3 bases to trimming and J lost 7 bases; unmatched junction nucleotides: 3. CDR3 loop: CASSMGQGLNEQFF. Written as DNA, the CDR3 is TGTGCCAGTAGTATGGGACAGGGGCTGAATGAGCAGTTCTTC.

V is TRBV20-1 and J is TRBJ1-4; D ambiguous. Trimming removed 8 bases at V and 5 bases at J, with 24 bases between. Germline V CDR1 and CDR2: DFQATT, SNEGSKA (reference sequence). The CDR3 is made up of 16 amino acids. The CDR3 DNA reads TGCAGTCCTCTACGAGACCCTCAGACCATAAATGAAAAACTGTTTTTT. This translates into CSPLRDPQTINEKLFF.

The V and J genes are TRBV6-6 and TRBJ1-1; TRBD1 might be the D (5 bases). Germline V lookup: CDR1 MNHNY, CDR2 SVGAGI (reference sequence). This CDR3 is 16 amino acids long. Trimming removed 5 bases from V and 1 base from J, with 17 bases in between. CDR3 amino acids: CASSPILGTENTEAFF. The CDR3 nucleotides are TGTGCCAGCAGTCCCATCTTGGGGACCGAGAACACTGAAGCTTTCTTT.

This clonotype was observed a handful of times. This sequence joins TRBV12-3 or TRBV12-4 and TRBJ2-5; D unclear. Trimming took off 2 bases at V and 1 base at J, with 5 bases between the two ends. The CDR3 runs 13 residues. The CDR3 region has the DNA TGTGCCAGCAGTTTATGGTTCCAAGAGACCCAGTACTTC. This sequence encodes CASSLWFQETQYF.

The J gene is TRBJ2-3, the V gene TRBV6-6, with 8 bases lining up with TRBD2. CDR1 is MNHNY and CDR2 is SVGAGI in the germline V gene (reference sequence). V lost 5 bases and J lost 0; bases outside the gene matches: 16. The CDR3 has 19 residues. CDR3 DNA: TGTGCCAGCAGTCTCCGTAGGCTAGCGGGTCCGACAAGCACAGATACGCAGTATTTT. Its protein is CASSLRRLAGPTSTDTQYF.

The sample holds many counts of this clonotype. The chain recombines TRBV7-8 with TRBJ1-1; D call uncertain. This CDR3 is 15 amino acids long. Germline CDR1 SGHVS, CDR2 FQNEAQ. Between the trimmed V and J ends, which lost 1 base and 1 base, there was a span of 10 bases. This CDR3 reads CASSLVYPANTEAFF. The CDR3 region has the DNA TGTGCCAGCAGCTTAGTGTACCCAGCGAACACTGAAGCTTTCTTT.

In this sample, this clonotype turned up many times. CDR3 protein: CASSLIGEIGELFF. The CDR3, as DNA: TGTGCCAGCAGCTTAATTGGGGAGATCGGGGAGCTGTTTTTT. The genes are TRBV7-6 and TRBJ2-2; possible D gene TRBD2, 5 bases. This CDR3 has 14 amino acids. The germline CDR1 and CDR2 sequences are SGHVS and FNYEAQ. V gave up 2 bases and J gave up 7 bases, with 11 bases separating them.

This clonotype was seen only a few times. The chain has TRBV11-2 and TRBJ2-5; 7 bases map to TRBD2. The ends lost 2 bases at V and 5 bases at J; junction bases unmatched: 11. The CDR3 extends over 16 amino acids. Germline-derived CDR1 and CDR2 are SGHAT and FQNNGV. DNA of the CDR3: TGTGCCAGCAGCTTAACCCTGGGGGTCGGGGGGGAGACCCAGTACTTC. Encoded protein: CASSLTLGVGGETQYF. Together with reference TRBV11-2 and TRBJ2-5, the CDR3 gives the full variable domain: EAGVAQSPRYKIIEKRQSVAFWCNPISGHATLYWYQQILGQGPKLLIQFQNNGVVDDSQLPKDRFSAERLKGVDSTLKIQPAKLEDSAVYLCASSLTLGVGGETQYFGPGTRLLVL.

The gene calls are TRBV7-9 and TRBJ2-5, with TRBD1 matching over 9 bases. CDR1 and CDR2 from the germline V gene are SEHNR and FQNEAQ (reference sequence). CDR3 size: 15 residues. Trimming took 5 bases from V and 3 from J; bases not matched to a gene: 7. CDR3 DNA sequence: TGTGCCAGCAGCCTAAGGGGACAGGGTAAAGAGACCCAGTACTTC. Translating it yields CASSLRGQGKETQYF.